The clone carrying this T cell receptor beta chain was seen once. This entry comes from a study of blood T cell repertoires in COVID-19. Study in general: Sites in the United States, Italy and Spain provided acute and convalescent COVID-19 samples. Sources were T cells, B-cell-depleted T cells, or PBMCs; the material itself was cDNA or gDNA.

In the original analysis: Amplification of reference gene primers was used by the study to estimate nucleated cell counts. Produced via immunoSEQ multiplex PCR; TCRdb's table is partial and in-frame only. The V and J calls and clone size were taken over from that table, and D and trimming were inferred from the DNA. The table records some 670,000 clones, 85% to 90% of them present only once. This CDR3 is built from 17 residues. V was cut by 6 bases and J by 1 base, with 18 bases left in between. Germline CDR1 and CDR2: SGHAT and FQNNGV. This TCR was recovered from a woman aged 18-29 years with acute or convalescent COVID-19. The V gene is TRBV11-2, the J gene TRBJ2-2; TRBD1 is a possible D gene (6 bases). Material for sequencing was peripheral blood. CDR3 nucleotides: TGTGCCAGCAGAAAACCGGGACAACTAAGGAACACCGGGGAGCTGTTTTTT. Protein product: CASRKPGQLRNTGELFF.